This TCR beta chain was recorded in a study of T cell responses to AZD1222 COVID-19 vaccine. Germline lookup yields CDR1 SGHNT and CDR2 YYREEE (reference sequence). The CDR3 totals 14 residues. Trimming cost V 5 bases and J 8 bases; bases outside gene matches: 6. This clone was seen just once. Only in-frame clones appear in the TCRdb table, and some are missing; sequencing was by immunoSEQ multiplex PCR. Here the sample spans about 140,000 clones, 88% being singletons. This receptor was taken from an adult who received the AZD1222 COVID-19 vaccine. Sequenced material: peripheral blood, taken 28 days after the second AZD1222 dose. V gene TRBV5-4 combines with J gene TRBJ1-6, with 8 bases fitting TRBD1. This chain's CDR3 is CASRPPTGDSPLHF. The CDR3 DNA reads TGTGCCAGCAGACCGCCGACAGGGGATTCACCCCTCCACTTT.